A selection of T cell receptor beta chains follows, all from one sample in a study of glioma-infiltrating T cells after dendritic cell vaccination. Assay: immunoSEQ multiplex PCR; the TCRdb copy retains only in-frame clones and omits some. The sample contains 45,000 to 60,000 clones, around 83% of which appear only once. This sample comprised blood, obtained after dendritic cell vaccination. The origin of the receptors is a human donor with glioblastoma. The CDR3 runs from the conserved cysteine through the conserved F or W. D genes are given only for firm matches. Expanded clones get a size class; other rows say once, few or many, or leave the size out.

d_call: TRBD1
clone_size: .
v_call: TRBV5-1
j_call: TRBJ2-7
cdr3_aa: CASSLEGQGSEQYF
cdr3_nt: TGCGCCAGCAGCTTGGAGGGACAGGGGAGCGAGCAGTACTTC

d_call: TRBD1
clone_size: .
v_call: TRBV7-2
j_call: TRBJ1-1
cdr3_aa: CASSPGQGRAFF
cdr3_nt: TGTGCCAGCAGCCCCGGACAGGGTCGAGCTTTCTTT

d_call: TRBD1
clone_size: .
v_call: TRBV30
j_call: TRBJ1-4
cdr3_aa: CAWSRDSANEKLFF
cdr3_nt: TGTGCCTGGAGTCGGGACAGTGCTAATGAAAAACTGTTTTTT

d_call: TRBD1
clone_size: .
v_call: TRBV29-1
j_call: TRBJ2-7
cdr3_aa: CSVAGTGGQAYEQYF
cdr3_nt: TGCAGCGTTGCTGGTACAGGGGGACAGGCCTACGAGCAGTACTTC

d_call: TRBD2
clone_size: few
v_call: TRBV5-1
j_call: TRBJ2-2
cdr3_aa: CASSLSGGAETGELFF
cdr3_nt: TGCGCCAGCAGCCTGAGCGGGGGGGCCGAAACCGGGGAGCTGTTTTTT

d_call: TRBD1
clone_size: .
v_call: TRBV19
j_call: TRBJ1-2
cdr3_aa: CASSIRTGTNYGYTF
cdr3_nt: TGTGCCAGTAGTATAAGGACAGGGACTAACTATGGCTACACCTTC

d_call: .
clone_size: .
v_call: TRBV20-1
j_call: TRBJ1-2
cdr3_aa: CSARSLWGYTF
cdr3_nt: TGCAGTGCTAGAAGCCTTTGGGGCTACACCTTC

d_call: .
clone_size: .
v_call: TRBV6-5
j_call: TRBJ2-7
cdr3_aa: CASSSFERLEQYF
cdr3_nt: TGTGCCAGCAGTTCCTTTGAGCGACTCGAGCAGTACTTC

d_call: .
clone_size: .
v_call: TRBV29-1
j_call: TRBJ1-5
cdr3_aa: CSVEDGGYGQPQHF
cdr3_nt: TGCAGCGTTGAAGATGGGGGCTACGGTCAGCCCCAGCATTTT

d_call: .
clone_size: .
v_call: TRBV4-1
j_call: TRBJ1-5
cdr3_aa: CASSQRQGIISNQPQHF
cdr3_nt: TGCGCCAGCAGCCAACGGCAGGGGATAATTAGCAATCAGCCCCAGCATTTT

d_call: .
clone_size: .
v_call: TRBV7-9
j_call: TRBJ2-1
cdr3_aa: CASSQTENNEQFF
cdr3_nt: TGTGCCAGCAGCCAGACTGAGAACAATGAGCAGTTCTTC

d_call: .
clone_size: .
v_call: TRBV2
j_call: TRBJ1-1
cdr3_aa: CASSEEAGALSTEAFF
cdr3_nt: TGTGCCAGCAGTGAAGAGGCAGGGGCTCTGAGCACTGAAGCTTTCTTT

d_call: TRBD2
clone_size: .
v_call: TRBV5-1
j_call: TRBJ2-3
cdr3_aa: CASSGAGEPTDTQYF
cdr3_nt: TGCGCCAGCAGTGGTGCGGGGGAGCCCACAGATACGCAGTATTTT

d_call: .
clone_size: .
v_call: TRBV11-2
j_call: TRBJ1-1
cdr3_aa: CASSLDHRGRGMNTEAFF
cdr3_nt: TGTGCCAGCAGCTTAGATCATCGAGGGAGGGGGATGAACACTGAAGCTTTCTTT

d_call: .
clone_size: .
v_call: TRBV7-2
j_call: TRBJ2-7
cdr3_aa: CASSLVVGPDYEQYF
cdr3_nt: TGTGCCAGCAGCTTAGTCGTGGGGCCAGACTACGAGCAGTACTTC

d_call: TRBD1
clone_size: .
v_call: TRBV6-1
j_call: TRBJ1-1
cdr3_aa: CASSADRKNTEAFF
cdr3_nt: TGTGCCAGCAGCGCGGACAGGAAGAACACTGAAGCTTTCTTT

d_call: TRBD1
clone_size: .
v_call: TRBV7-8
j_call: TRBJ1-4
cdr3_aa: CASSGDRAWEKLFF
cdr3_nt: TGTGCCAGCAGCGGGGACAGGGCGTGGGAAAAACTGTTTTTT

d_call: .
clone_size: once
v_call: TRBV4-2
j_call: TRBJ1-4
cdr3_aa: CASSQGEGRANEKLFF
cdr3_nt: TGTGCCAGCAGCCAAGGGGAGGGACGGGCGAATGAAAAACTGTTTTTT

d_call: .
clone_size: .
v_call: TRBV5-4
j_call: TRBJ2-7
cdr3_aa: CASSLATGSNEQYF
cdr3_nt: TGTGCCAGCAGCTTGGCTACAGGGAGCAACGAGCAGTACTTC

d_call: .
clone_size: .
v_call: TRBV13
j_call: TRBJ1-1
cdr3_aa: CASSFDHRVTEAFF
cdr3_nt: TGTGCCAGCAGCTTCGACCACAGGGTCACTGAAGCTTTCTTT

d_call: .
clone_size: .
v_call: TRBV19
j_call: TRBJ1-5
cdr3_aa: CASCDRSNQPQHF
cdr3_nt: TGTGCCAGTTGCGACAGGTCCAATCAGCCCCAGCATTTT

d_call: .
clone_size: .
v_call: TRBV2
j_call: TRBJ2-7
cdr3_aa: CASSDRYSVEQYF
cdr3_nt: TGTGCCAGCAGCGACAGGTACTCCGTCGAGCAGTACTTC

d_call: .
clone_size: .
v_call: TRBV28
j_call: TRBJ2-2
cdr3_aa: CASSLWGGNTGELFF
cdr3_nt: TGTGCCAGCAGTTTATGGGGGGGGAACACCGGGGAGCTGTTTTTT

d_call: .
clone_size: .
v_call: TRBV4-2
j_call: TRBJ1-2
cdr3_aa: CASSQGAGNHYGYTF
cdr3_nt: TGTGCCAGCAGCCAAGGGGCGGGGAACCACTATGGCTACACCTTC

d_call: TRBD1
clone_size: .
v_call: TRBV19
j_call: TRBJ2-2
cdr3_aa: CASSKRTGDGAGELFF
cdr3_nt: TGTGCCAGTAGTAAAAGGACAGGGGATGGTGCCGGAGAGCTGTTTTTT

d_call: .
clone_size: .
v_call: TRBV29-1
j_call: TRBJ1-2
cdr3_aa: CSGRDQNNYGYTF
cdr3_nt: TGCAGCGGGCGGGACCAAAACAACTATGGCTACACCTTC

d_call: TRBD1
clone_size: .
v_call: TRBV4-1
j_call: TRBJ2-7
cdr3_aa: CASSQVVRGLGEQYF
cdr3_nt: TGCGCCAGCAGCCAAGTCGTCAGGGGGCTTGGCGAGCAGTACTTC

d_call: .
clone_size: .
v_call: TRBV5-6
j_call: TRBJ2-5
cdr3_aa: CASGVSGMVAEYQETQYF
cdr3_nt: TGTGCCAGCGGGGTTTCAGGGATGGTAGCGGAGTACCAAGAGACCCAGTACTTC

d_call: .
clone_size: .
v_call: TRBV19
j_call: TRBJ1-2
cdr3_aa: CASSSTRWRSDGYTF
cdr3_nt: TGTGCCAGTAGTTCGACAAGGTGGAGGAGCGATGGCTACACCTTC

d_call: .
clone_size: .
v_call: TRBV7-2
j_call: TRBJ1-4
cdr3_aa: CASGSRATNEKLFF
cdr3_nt: TGTGCCAGTGGCTCCAGGGCAACTAATGAAAAACTGTTTTTT

d_call: .
clone_size: .
v_call: TRBV5-6
j_call: TRBJ1-4
cdr3_aa: CASSLAQTANEKLFF
cdr3_nt: TGTGCCAGCAGCTTGGCCCAAACAGCCAACGAAAAACTGTTTTTT

d_call: .
clone_size: few
v_call: TRBV7-9
j_call: TRBJ1-2
cdr3_aa: CASSFRGGANYGYTF
cdr3_nt: TGTGCCAGCAGCTTCCGGGGAGGCGCCAACTATGGCTACACCTTC

d_call: .
clone_size: .
v_call: TRBV6-1
j_call: TRBJ1-3
cdr3_aa: CASSRRYASGNTIYF
cdr3_nt: TGTGCCAGCAGCAGGAGGTATGCCTCTGGAAACACCATATATTTT

d_call: .
clone_size: .
v_call: TRBV4-3
j_call: TRBJ2-1
cdr3_aa: CASSQGRGAYNEQFF
cdr3_nt: TGCGCCAGCAGCCAAGGAAGGGGTGCCTACAATGAGCAGTTCTTC

d_call: TRBD1
clone_size: .
v_call: TRBV6-1
j_call: TRBJ1-5
cdr3_aa: CASSLTGVQPQHF
cdr3_nt: TGTGCCAGCAGTCTGACAGGGGTTCAGCCCCAGCATTTT

d_call: .
clone_size: .
v_call: TRBV30
j_call: TRBJ1-1
cdr3_aa: CAWKGLTEAFF
cdr3_nt: TGTGCCTGGAAGGGGTTAACTGAAGCTTTCTTT

d_call: .
clone_size: .
v_call: TRBV9
j_call: TRBJ2-7
cdr3_aa: CASSPFWGAREQYF
cdr3_nt: TGTGCCAGCAGCCCATTCTGGGGCGCTCGCGAGCAGTACTTC

d_call: TRBD1
clone_size: .
v_call: TRBV10-2
j_call: TRBJ2-1
cdr3_aa: CASRGQGPESGYNEQFF
cdr3_nt: TGCGCCAGCAGGGGACAGGGGCCCGAGTCGGGCTACAATGAGCAGTTCTTC

d_call: TRBD1
clone_size: .
v_call: TRBV5-1
j_call: TRBJ2-5
cdr3_aa: CASSLAGQGVETQYF
cdr3_nt: TGCGCCAGCAGCTTGGCCGGGCAGGGGGTTGAGACCCAGTACTTC

d_call: .
clone_size: few
v_call: TRBV4-1
j_call: TRBJ1-3
cdr3_aa: CASSQEPPGENTIYF
cdr3_nt: TGCGCCAGCAGCCAAGAACCACCCGGAGAAAACACCATATATTTT

d_call: TRBD2
clone_size: .
v_call: TRBV4-3
j_call: TRBJ2-2
cdr3_aa: CASSQGTSGGNTGELFF
cdr3_nt: TGCGCCAGCAGCCAAGGGACTAGCGGGGGGAACACCGGGGAGCTGTTTTTT

d_call: TRBD1
clone_size: .
v_call: TRBV4-1
j_call: TRBJ1-1
cdr3_aa: CASSQKVMWDRGSRGTEAFF
cdr3_nt: TGCGCCAGCAGCCAAAAAGTAATGTGGGACAGGGGTAGTCGAGGGACTGAAGCTTTCTTT

d_call: .
clone_size: .
v_call: TRBV11-3
j_call: TRBJ1-6
cdr3_aa: CASSLVGSSPLHF
cdr3_nt: TGTGCCAGCAGCTTAGTCGGGAGTTCACCCCTCCACTTT

d_call: .
clone_size: .
v_call: TRBV11-3
j_call: TRBJ2-5
cdr3_aa: CASSLDGGSEETQYF
cdr3_nt: TGTGCCAGCAGCCTGGATGGAGGGTCGGAGGAGACCCAGTACTTC

d_call: TRBD2
clone_size: once
v_call: TRBV7-2
j_call: TRBJ2-3
cdr3_aa: CASSLGLAGTDTQYF
cdr3_nt: TGTGCCAGCAGCTTAGGGCTAGCGGGCACAGATACGCAGTATTTT

d_call: TRBD2
clone_size: .
v_call: TRBV5-4
j_call: TRBJ2-7
cdr3_aa: CASSLGTSGDEQYF
cdr3_nt: TGTGCCAGCAGCTTGGGGACTAGTGGCGACGAGCAGTACTTC

d_call: TRBD2
clone_size: .
v_call: TRBV4-1
j_call: TRBJ2-5
cdr3_aa: CASSQLSGLAGGPGAQYF
cdr3_nt: TGCGCCAGCAGCCAGCTCAGTGGACTAGCGGGGGGCCCGGGGGCCCAGTACTTC

d_call: TRBD2
clone_size: .
v_call: TRBV30
j_call: TRBJ2-4
cdr3_aa: CAWRRAGVSGLAKNIQYF
cdr3_nt: TGTGCCTGGAGGAGAGCGGGGGTATCGGGGCTAGCCAAAAACATTCAGTACTTC

d_call: TRBD1
clone_size: .
v_call: TRBV5-4
j_call: TRBJ1-6
cdr3_aa: CASSLGQGARSPLHF
cdr3_nt: TGTGCCAGCAGCTTGGGCCAGGGGGCACGGTCACCCCTCCACTTT

d_call: TRBD2
clone_size: few
v_call: TRBV6-4
j_call: TRBJ2-2
cdr3_aa: CASSPLTSGGGELFF
cdr3_nt: TGTGCCAGCAGCCCCCTGACTAGCGGAGGCGGGGAGCTGTTTTTT

d_call: .
clone_size: .
v_call: TRBV19
j_call: TRBJ1-5
cdr3_aa: CASSIFGQHNQPQHF
cdr3_nt: TGTGCCAGTAGTATCTTCGGACAGCACAATCAGCCCCAGCATTTT

d_call: TRBD2
clone_size: .
v_call: TRBV5-1
j_call: TRBJ2-3
cdr3_aa: CASSHVGLAGGTHTDTQYF
cdr3_nt: TGCGCCAGCAGCCATGTGGGGTTAGCGGGGGGGACACACACAGATACGCAGTATTTT